This TCR beta chain was recovered during a study of CD8+ T cells in alopecia areata. On the study more broadly: At a dose of 5 to 10 mg twice daily, oral tofacitinib was given to treated patients.

Trimming pared 2 bases from V and 7 bases from J, leaving 9 bases between. Germline V CDR1 and CDR2: ENHRY, SYGVKD. The CDR3 sequence is 13 residues long. RNA was isolated and reverse transcribed to cDNA, the sequencing template. The method was immunoSEQ multiplex PCR; TCRdb's version includes in-frame clones alone and lacks a portion of them. The sample lists roughly 110,000 clones; over 80% were seen once. Sample treatment: oral pan-JAK inhibitor, 5-10 mg twice daily. Both CD4+ and CD8+ T cells were separated by sorting PBMCs. The material sequenced was CD8+ T cells sorted from blood, taken at week 24, from a patient treated with tofacitinib. This chain connects TRBV10-3 to TRBJ2-1; weak D call: TRBD1 (6 bases). This TCR derives from a human donor with alopecia areata. CDR3 sequence: CAISEDRPNEQFF. Written as DNA, the CDR3 is TGTGCCATCAGTGAGGACAGGCCTAATGAGCAGTTCTTC.